Listed below are T cell receptor beta chains from one sample, sequenced in a study of tumor-infiltrating lymphocytes in oesophageal squamous cell carcinoma. A single record per CDR3 protein comes from TCRdb applying MiXCR to the PCR reads. The sample lists almost 20,000 distinct CDR3 sequences, approximately 40% seen once, with roughly 7% in the top ten. The material sequenced was blood. These receptors were collected from a male donor with esophageal squamous cell carcinoma. CDR3s leave out the opening cysteine and the closing phenylalanine or tryptophan. The order of the fields is V gene, J gene, CDR3 protein.

TRBV7-8	TRBJ2-3	ASSLEGGSGVDTQY
TRBV7-6	TRBJ2-5	ASSLSLGQETQY
TRBV12-3/TRBV12-4	TRBJ2-2	ASSFLGGLYTGELF
TRBV7-9	TRBJ2-1	ASSPLSGGPFEQF
TRBV7-6	.	ASSPQGGPGYEQY
TRBV2	TRBJ1-1	ASSGGLSNTEAF
TRBV27	TRBJ1-6	ASRTAAGAFNSPLH
TRBV5-6	TRBJ1-3	ASSFRLTAGGNTIY
TRBV6-1	TRBJ2-1	ASGSTQEEF
TRBV7-9	TRBJ2-3	ASSSGQGVTDTQY